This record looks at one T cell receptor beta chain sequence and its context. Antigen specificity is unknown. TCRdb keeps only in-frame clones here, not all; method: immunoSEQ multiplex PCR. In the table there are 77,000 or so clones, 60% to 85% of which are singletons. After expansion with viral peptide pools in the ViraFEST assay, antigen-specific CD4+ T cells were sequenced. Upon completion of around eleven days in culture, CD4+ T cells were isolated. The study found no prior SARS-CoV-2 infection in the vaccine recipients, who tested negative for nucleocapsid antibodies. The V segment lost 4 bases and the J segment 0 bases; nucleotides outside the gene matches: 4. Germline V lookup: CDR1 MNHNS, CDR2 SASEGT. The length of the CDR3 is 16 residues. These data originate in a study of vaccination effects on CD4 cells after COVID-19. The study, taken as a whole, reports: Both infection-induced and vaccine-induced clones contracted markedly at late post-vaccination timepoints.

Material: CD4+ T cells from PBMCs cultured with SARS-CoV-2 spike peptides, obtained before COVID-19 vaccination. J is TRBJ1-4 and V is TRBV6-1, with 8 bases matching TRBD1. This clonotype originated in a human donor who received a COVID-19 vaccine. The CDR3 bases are TGTGCCAGCAGTGTTCAACAGGGGGCAACTAATGAAAAACTGTTTTTT. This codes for CASSVQQGATNEKLFF.